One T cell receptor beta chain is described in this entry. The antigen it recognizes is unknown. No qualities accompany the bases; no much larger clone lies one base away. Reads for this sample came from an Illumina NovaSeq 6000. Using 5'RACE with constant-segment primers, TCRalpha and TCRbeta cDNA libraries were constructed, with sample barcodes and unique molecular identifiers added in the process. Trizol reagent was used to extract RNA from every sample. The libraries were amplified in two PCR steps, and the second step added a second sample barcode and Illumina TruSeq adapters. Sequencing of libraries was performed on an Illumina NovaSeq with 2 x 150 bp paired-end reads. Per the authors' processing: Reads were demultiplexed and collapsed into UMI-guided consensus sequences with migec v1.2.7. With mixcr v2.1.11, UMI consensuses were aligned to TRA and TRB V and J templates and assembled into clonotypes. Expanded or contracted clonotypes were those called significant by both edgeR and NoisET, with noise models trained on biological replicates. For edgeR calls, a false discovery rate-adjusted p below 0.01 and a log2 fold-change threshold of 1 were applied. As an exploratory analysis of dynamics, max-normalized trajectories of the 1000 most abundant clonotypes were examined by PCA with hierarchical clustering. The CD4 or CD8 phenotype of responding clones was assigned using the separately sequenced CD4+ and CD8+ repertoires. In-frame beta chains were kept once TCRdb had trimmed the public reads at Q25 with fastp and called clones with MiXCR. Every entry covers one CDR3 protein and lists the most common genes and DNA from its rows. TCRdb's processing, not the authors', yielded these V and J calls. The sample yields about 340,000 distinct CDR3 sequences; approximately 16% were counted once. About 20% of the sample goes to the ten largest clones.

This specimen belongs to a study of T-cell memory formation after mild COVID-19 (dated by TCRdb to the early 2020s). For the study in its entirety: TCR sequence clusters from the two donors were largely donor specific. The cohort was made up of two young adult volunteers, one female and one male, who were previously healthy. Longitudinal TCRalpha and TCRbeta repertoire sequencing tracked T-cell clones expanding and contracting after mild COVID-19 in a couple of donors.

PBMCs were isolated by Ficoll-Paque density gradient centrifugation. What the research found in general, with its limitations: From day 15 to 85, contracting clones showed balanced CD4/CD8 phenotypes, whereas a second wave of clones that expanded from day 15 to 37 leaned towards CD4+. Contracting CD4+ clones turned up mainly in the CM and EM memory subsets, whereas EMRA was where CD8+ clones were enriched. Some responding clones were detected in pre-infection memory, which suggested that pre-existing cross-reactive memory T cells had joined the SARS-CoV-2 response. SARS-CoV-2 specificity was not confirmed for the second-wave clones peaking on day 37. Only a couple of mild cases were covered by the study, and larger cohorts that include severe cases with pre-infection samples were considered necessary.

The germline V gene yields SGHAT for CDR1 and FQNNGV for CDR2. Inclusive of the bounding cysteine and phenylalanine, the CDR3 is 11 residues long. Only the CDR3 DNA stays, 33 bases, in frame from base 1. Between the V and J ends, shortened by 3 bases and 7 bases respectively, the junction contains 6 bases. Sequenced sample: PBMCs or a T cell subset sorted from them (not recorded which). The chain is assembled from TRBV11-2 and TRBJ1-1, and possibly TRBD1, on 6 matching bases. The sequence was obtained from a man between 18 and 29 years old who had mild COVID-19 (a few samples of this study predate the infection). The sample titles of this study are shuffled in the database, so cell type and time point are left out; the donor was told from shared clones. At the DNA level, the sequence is TGTGCCAGCAGCTTCAGGGGTGAAGCTTTCTTT. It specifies CASSFRGEAFF.